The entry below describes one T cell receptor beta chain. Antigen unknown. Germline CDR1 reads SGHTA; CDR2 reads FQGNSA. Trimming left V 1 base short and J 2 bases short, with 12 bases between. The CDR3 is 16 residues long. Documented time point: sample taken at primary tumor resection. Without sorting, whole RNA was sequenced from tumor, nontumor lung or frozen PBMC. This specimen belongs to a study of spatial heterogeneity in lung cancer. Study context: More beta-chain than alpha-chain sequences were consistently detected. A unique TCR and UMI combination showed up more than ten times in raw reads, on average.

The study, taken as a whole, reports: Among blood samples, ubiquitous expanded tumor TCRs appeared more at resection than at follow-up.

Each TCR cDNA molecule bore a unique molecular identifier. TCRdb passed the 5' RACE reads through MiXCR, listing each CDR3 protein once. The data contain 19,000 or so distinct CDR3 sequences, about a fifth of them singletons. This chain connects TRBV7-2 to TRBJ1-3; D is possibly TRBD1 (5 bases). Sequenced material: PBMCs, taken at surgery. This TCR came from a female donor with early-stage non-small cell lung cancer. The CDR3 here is CASSLELGAAGNTIYF. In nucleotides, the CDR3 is TGTGCCAGCAGCTTAGAGTTAGGGGCGGCTGGAAACACCATATATTTT.